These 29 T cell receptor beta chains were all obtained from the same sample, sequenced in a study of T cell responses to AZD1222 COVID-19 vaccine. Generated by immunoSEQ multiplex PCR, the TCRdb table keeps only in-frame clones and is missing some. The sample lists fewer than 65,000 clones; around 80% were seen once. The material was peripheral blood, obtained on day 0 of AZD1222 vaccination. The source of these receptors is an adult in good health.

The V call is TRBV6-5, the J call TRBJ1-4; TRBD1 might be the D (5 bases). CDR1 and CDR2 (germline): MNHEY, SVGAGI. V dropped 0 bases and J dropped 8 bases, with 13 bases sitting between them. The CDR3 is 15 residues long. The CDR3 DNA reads TGTGCCAGCAGTTACTCGGCCAGGGAGGACGAAAAACTGTTTTTT. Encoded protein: CASSYSAREDEKLFF.

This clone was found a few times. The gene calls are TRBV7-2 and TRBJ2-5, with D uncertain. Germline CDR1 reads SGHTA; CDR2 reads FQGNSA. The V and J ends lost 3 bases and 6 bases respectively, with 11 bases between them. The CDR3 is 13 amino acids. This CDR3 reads CASSFSDAKTQYF. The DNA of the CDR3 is TGTGCCAGCAGCTTTTCGGACGCAAAGACCCAGTACTTC.

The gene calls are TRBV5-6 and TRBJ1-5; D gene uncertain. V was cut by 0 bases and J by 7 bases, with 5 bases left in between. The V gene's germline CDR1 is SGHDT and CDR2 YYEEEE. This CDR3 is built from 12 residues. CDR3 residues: CASSLGEQPQHF. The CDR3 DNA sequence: TGTGCCAGCAGCTTGGGGGAACAGCCCCAGCATTTT.

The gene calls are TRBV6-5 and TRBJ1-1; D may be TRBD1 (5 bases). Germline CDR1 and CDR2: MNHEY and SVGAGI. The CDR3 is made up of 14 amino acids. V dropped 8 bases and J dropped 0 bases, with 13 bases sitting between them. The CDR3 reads CASVRGRMNTEAFF. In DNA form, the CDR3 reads TGTGCCAGCGTTCGGGGGAGAATGAACACTGAAGCTTTCTTT.

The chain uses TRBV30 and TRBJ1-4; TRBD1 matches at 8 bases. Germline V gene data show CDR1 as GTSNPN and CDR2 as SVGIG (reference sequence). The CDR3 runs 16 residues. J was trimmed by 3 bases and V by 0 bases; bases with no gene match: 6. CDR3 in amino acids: CAWSVRTGRANEKLFF. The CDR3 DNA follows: TGTGCCTGGAGTGTACGGACAGGGCGGGCTAATGAAAAACTGTTTTTT.

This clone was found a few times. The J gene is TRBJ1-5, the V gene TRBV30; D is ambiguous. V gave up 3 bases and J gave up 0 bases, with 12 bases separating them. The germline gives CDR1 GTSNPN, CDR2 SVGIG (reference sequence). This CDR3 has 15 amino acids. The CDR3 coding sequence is TGTGCCTGGAGCCCCGGCCACTATAGCAATCAGCCCCAGCATTTT. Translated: CAWSPGHYSNQPQHF.

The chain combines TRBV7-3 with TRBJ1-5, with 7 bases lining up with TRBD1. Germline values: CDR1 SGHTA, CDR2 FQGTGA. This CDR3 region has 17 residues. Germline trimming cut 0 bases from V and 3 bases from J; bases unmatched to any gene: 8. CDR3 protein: CASSLTTLDRDNQPQHF. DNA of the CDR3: TGTGCCAGCAGCTTAACAACGCTCGACAGGGACAATCAGCCCCAGCATTTT.

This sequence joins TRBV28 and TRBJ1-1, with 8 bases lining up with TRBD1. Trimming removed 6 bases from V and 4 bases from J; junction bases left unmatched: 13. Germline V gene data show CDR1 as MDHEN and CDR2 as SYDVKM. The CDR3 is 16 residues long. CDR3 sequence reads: CASRPLGQGGGTEAFF. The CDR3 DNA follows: TGTGCCAGCAGACCCCTTGGACAGGGTGGGGGCACTGAAGCTTTCTTT.

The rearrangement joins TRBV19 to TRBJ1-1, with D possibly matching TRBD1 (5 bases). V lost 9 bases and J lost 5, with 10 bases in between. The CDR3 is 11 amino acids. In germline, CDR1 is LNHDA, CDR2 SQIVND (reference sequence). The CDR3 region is CASQAGTEAFF. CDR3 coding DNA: TGTGCCAGCCAGGCAGGGACTGAAGCTTTCTTT. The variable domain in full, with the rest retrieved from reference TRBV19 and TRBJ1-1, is DGGITQSPKYLFRKEGQNVTLSCEQNLNHDAMYWYRQDPGQGLRLIYYSQIVNDFQKGDIAEGYSVSREKKESFPLTVTSAQKNPTAFYLCASQAGTEAFFGQGTRLTVV.

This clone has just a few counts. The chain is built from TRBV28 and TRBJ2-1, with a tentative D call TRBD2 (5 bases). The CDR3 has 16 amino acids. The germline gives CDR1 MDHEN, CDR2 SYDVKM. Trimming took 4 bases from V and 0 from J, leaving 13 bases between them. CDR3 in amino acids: CASSSGGRDSYNEQFF. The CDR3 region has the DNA TGTGCCAGCAGTTCCGGAGGCCGGGACTCCTACAATGAGCAGTTCTTC.

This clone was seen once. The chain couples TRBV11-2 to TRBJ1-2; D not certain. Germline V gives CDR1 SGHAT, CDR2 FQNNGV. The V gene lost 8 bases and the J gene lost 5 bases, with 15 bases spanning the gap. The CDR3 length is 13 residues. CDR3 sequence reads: CASASIGQYGYTF. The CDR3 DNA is TGTGCCAGCGCATCTATTGGGCAGTATGGCTACACCTTC.

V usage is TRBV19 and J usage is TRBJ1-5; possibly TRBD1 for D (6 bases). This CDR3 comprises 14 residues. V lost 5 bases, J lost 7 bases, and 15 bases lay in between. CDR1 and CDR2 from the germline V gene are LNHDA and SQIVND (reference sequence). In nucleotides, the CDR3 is TGTGCCAGTAGTCCGGGGGCAGCCGGCCAGCCCCAGCATTTT. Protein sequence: CASSPGAAGQPQHF.

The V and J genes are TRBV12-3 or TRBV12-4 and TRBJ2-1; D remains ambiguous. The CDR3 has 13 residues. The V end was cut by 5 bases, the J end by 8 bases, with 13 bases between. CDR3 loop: CASSLLPSHEQFF. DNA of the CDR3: TGTGCCAGCAGTCTACTCCCTTCCCATGAGCAGTTCTTC.

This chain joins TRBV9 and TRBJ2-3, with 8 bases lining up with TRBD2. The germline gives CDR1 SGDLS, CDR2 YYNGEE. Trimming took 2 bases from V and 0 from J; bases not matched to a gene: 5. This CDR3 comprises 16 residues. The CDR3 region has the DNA TGTGCCAGCAGCGTTAGCGGGATACTGAGCACAGATACGCAGTATTTT. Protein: CASSVSGILSTDTQYF.

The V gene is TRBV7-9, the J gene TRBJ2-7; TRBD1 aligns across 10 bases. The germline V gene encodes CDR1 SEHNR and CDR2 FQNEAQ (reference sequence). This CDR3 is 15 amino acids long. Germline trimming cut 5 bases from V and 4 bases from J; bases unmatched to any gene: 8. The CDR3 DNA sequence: TGTGCCAGCAGCCCTCCGGGACAGGGGACGTACGAGCAGTACTTC. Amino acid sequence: CASSPPGQGTYEQYF.

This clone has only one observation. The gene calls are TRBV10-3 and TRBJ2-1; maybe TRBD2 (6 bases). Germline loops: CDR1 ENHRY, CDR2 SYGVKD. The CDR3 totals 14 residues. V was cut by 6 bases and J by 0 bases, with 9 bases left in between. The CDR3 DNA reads TGTGCCATCAGCAATAGCGGCTCCTACAATGAGCAGTTCTTC. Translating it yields CAISNSGSYNEQFF.

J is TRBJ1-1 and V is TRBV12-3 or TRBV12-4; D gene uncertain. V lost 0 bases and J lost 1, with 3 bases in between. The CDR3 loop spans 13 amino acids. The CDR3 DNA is TGTGCCAGCAGTTTAGCAGAGAACACTGAAGCTTTCTTT. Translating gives CASSLAENTEAFF.

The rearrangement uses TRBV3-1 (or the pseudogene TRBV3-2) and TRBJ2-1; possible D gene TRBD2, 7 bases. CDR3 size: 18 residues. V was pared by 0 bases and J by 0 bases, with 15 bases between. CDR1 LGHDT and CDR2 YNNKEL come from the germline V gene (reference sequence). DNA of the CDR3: TGTGCCAGCAGCCAAGAAGGGGGAGGGAGTGGCTCCTACAATGAGCAGTTCTTC. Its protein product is CASSQEGGGSGSYNEQFF.

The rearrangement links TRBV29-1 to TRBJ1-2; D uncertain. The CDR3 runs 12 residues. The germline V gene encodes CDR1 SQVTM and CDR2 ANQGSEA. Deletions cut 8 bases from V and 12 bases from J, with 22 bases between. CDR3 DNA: TGCAGCACCCGGGAAGTCGGGCGTCAAGACACCTTC. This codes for CSTREVGRQDTF. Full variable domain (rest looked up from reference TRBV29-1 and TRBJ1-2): SAVISQKPSRDICQRGTSLTIQCQVDSQVTMMFWYRQQPGQSLTLIATANQGSEATYESGFVIDKFPISRPNLTFSTLTVSNMSPEDSSIYLCSTREVGRQDTFGSGTRLTVV.

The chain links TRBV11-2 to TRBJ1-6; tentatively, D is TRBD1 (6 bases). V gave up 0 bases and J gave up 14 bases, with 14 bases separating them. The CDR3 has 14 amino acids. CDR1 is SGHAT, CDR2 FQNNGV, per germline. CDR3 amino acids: CASSLDGQTSALHF. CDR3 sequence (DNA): TGTGCCAGCAGCTTAGACGGACAGACCTCGGCCCTCCACTTT.

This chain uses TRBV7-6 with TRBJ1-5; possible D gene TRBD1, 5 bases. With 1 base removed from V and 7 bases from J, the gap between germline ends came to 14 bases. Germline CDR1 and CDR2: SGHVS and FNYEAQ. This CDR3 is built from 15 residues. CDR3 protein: CASSLGAGVGQPQHF. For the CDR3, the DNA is TGTGCCAGCAGCTTAGGGGCGGGGGTCGGACAGCCCCAGCATTTT. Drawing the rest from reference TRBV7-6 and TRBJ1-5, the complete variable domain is GAGVSQSPRYKVTKRGQDVALRCDPISGHVSLYWYRQALGQGPEFLTYFNYEAQQDKSGLPNDRFSAERPEGSISTLTIQRTEQRDSAMYRCASSLGAGVGQPQHFGDGTRLSIL.

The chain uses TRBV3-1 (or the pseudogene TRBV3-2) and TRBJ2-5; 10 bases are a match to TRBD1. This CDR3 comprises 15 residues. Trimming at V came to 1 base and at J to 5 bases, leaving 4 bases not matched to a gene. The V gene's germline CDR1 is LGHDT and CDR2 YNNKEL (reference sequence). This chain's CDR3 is CASSQAGQGLETQYF. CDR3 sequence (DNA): TGTGCCAGCAGCCAAGCGGGACAGGGGCTGGAGACCCAGTACTTC.

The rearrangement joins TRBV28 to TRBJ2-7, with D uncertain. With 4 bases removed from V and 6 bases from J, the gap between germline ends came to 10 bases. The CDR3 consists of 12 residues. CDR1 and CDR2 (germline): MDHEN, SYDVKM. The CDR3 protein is CASSSISAEQYF. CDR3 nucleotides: TGTGCCAGCAGTTCGATTTCTGCCGAGCAGTACTTC.

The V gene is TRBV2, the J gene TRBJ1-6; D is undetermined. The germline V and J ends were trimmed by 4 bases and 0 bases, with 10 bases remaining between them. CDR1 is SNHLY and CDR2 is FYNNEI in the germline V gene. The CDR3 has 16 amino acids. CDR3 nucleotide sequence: TGTGCCAGCAGTGGCTATCTGAGCTCCTATAATTCACCCCTCCACTTT. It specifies CASSGYLSSYNSPLHF.

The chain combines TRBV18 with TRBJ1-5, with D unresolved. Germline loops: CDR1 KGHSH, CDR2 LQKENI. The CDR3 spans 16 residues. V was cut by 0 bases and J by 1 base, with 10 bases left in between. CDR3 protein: CASSPPGGGSNQPQHF. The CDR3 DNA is TGTGCCAGCTCACCACCAGGAGGCGGGAGCAATCAGCCCCAGCATTTT.

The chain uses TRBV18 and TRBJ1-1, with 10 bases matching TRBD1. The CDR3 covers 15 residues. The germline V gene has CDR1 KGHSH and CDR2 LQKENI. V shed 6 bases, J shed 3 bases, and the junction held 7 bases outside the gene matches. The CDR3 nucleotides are TGTGCCAGCTCCCCCGGGACAGGGGCGGACACTGAAGCTTTCTTT. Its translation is CASSPGTGADTEAFF.

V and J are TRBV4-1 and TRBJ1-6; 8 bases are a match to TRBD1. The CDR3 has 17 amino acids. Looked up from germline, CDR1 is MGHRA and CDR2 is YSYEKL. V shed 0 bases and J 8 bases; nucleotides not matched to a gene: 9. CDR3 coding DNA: TGCGCCAGCAGCCAAGATCCTCTCGCAGGGGGCTATTCACCCCTCCACTTT. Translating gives CASSQDPLAGGYSPLHF.

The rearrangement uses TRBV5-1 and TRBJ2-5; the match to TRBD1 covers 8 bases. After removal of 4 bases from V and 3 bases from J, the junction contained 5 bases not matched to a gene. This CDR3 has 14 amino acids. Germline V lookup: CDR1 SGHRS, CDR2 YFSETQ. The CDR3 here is CASSPGGTEETQYF. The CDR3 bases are TGCGCCAGCAGCCCAGGGGGCACTGAAGAGACCCAGTACTTC. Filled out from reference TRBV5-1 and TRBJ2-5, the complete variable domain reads KAGVTQTPRYLIKTRGQQVTLSCSPISGHRSVSWYQQTPGQGLQFLFEYFSETQRNKGNFPGRFSGRQFSNSRSEMNVSTLELGDSALYLCASSPGGTEETQYFGPGTRLLVL.

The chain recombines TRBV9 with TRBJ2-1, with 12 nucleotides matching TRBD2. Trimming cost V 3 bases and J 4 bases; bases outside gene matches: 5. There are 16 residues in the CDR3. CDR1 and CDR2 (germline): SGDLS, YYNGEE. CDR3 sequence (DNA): TGTGCCAGCAGCGGGCCGGGACTAGCGGGTTACAATGAGCAGTTCTTC. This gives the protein CASSGPGLAGYNEQFF.